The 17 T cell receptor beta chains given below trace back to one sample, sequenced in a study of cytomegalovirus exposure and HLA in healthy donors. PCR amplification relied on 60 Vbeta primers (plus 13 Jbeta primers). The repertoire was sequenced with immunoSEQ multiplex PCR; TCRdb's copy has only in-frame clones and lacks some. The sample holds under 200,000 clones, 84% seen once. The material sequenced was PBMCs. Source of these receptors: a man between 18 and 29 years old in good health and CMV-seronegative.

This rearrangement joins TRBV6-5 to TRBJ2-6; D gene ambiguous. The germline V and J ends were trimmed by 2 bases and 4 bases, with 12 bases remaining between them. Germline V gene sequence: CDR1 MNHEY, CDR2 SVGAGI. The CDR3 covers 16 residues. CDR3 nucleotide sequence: TGTGCCAGCAGTTACGGCCCTGGGCCAGGGGCCAACGTCCTGACTTTC. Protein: CASSYGPGPGANVLTF.

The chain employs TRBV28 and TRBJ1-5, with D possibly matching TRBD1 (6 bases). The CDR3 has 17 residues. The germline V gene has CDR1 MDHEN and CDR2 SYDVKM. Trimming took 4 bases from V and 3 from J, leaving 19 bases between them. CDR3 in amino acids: CASSSDWGRQVNQPQHF. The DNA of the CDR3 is TGTGCCAGCAGTTCGGACTGGGGGCGACAGGTCAATCAGCCCCAGCATTTT.

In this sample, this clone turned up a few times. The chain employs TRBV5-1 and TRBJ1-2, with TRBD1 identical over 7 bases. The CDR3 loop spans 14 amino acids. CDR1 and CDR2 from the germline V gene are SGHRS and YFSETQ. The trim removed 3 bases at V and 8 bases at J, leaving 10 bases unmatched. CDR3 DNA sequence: TGCGCCAGCAGCTACAACGACAGGGCAGGAGGCTACACCTTC. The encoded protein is CASSYNDRAGGYTF.

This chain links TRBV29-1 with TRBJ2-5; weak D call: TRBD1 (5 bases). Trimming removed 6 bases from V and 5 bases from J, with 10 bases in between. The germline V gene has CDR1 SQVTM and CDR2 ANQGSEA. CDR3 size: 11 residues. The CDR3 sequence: CSVDTSETQYF. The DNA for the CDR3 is TGCAGCGTGGACACTTCGGAGACCCAGTACTTC.

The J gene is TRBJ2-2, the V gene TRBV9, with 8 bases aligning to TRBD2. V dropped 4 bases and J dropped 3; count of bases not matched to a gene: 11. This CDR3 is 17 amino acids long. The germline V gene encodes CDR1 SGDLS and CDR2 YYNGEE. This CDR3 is CASSPESGRAYTGELFF. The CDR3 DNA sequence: TGTGCCAGCAGCCCCGAATCCGGGAGGGCCTACACCGGGGAGCTGTTTTTT.

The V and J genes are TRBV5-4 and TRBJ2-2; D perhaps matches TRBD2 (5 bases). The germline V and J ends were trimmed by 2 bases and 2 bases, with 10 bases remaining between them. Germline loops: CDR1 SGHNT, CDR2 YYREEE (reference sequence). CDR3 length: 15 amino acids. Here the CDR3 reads CASSLGDYNTGELFF. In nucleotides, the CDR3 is TGTGCCAGCAGCTTAGGCGACTACAACACCGGGGAGCTGTTTTTT.

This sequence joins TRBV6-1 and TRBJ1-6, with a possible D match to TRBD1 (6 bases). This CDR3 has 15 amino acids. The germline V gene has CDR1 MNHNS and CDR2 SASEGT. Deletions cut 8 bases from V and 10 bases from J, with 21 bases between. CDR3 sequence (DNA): TGTGCCAGCGGCCCCCCGGGGGGGGCGCGGTCACCCCTCCACTTT. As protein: CASGPPGGARSPLHF.

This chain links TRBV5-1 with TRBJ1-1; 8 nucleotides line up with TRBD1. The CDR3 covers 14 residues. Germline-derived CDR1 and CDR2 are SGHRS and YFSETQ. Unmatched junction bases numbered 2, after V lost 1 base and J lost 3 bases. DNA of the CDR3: TGCGCCAGCAGCTTGTCGGACAGGGACACTGAAGCTTTCTTT. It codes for CASSLSDRDTEAFF.

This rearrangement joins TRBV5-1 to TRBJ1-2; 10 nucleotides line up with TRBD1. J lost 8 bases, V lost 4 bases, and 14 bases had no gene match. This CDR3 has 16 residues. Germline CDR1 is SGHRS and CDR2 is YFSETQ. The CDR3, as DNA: TGCGCCAGCAGCCCACGGGACAGGGGCGCGCGGGGAGGCTACACCTTC. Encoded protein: CASSPRDRGARGGYTF.

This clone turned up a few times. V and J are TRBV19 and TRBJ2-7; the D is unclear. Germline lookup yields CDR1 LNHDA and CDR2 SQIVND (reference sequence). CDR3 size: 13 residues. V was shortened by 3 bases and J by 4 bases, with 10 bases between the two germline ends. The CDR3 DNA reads TGTGCCAGTAGTATGCAGGTCGGATACGAGCAGTACTTC. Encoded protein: CASSMQVGYEQYF.

CDR3 loop: CASKGDTLDTEAFF. CDR3 coding DNA: TGCGCCAGCAAGGGGGACACCTTGGACACTGAAGCTTTCTTT. The chain is built from TRBV5-1 and TRBJ1-1; possible D gene TRBD1, 6 bases. V was cut by 6 bases and J by 3 bases, with 15 bases left in between. The germline CDR1 and CDR2 sequences are SGHRS and YFSETQ. The CDR3 loop spans 14 amino acids.

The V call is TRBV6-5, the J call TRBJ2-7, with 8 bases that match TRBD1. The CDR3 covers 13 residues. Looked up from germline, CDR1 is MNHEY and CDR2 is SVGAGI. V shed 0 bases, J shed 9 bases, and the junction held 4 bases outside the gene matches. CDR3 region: CASSYSGQVGQYF. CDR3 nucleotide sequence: TGTGCCAGCAGTTACTCGGGACAGGTCGGGCAGTACTTC.

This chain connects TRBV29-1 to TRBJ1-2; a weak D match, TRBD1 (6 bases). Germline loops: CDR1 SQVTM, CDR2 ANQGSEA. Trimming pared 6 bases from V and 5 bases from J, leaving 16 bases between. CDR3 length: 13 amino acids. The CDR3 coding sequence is TGCAGCGTCATGGGAGGGGGTGGGTATGGCTACACCTTC. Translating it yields CSVMGGGGYGYTF.

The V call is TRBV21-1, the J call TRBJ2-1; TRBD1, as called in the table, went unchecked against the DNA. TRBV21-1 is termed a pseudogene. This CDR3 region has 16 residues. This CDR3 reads CASSSPGQGVYNEQFF. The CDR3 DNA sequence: TGTGCCAGCAGCAGTCCGGGACAGGGAGTATACAATGAGCAGTTCTTC.

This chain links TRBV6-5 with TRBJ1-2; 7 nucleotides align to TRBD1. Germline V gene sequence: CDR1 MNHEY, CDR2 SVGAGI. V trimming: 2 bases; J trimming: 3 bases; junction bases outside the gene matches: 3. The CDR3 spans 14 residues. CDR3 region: CASSYAQGDYGYTF. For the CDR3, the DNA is TGTGCCAGCAGTTACGCCCAGGGGGACTATGGCTACACCTTC.

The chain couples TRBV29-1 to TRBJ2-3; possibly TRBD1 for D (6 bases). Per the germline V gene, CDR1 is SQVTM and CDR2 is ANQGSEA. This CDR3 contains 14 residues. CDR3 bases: TGCGTGGTGGGGGCCCCCGGTAGCACAGATACGCAGTATTTT. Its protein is CVVGAPGSTDTQYF.

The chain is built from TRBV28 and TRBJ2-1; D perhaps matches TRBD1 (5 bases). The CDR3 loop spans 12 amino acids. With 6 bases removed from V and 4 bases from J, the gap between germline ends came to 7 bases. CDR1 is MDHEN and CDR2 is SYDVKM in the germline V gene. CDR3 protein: CASRGPYNEQFF. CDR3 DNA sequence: TGTGCCAGCAGGGGGCCGTACAATGAGCAGTTCTTC.